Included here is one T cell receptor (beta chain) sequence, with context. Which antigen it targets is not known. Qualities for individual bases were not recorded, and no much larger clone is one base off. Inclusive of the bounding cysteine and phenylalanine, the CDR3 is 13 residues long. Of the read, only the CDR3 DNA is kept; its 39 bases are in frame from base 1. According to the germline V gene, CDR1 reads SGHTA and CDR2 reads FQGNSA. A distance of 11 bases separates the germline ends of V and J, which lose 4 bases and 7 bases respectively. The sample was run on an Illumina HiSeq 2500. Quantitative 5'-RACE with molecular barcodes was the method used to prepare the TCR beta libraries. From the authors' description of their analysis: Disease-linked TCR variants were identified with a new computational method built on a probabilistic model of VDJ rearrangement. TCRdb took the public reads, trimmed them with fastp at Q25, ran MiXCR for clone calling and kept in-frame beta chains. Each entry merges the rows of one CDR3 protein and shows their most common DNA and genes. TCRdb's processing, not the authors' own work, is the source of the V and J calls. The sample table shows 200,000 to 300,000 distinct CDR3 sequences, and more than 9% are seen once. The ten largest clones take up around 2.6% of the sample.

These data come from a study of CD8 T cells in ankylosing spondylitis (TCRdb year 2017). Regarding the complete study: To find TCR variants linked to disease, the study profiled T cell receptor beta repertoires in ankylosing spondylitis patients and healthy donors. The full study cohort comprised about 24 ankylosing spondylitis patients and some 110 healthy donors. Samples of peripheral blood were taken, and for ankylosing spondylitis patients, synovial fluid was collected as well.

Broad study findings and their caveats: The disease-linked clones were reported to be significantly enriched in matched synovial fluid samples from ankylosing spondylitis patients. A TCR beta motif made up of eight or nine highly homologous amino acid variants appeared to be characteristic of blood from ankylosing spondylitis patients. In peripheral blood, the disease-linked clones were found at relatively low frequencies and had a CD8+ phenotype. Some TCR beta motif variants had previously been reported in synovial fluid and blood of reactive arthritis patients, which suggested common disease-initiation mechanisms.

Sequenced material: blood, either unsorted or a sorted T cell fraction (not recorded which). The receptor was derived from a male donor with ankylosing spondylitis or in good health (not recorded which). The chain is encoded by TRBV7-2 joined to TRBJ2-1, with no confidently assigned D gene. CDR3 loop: CASSSAWQNEQFF. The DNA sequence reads TGTGCCAGCAGCTCCGCCTGGCAGAATGAGCAGTTCTTC.